This T cell receptor beta chain emerged from a study of T cell responses to AZD1222 COVID-19 vaccine. Regarding the study as a whole: White British ancestry dominated among donors, who included more females, and clonal diversity was possibly underestimated. Only a handful of individuals given AZD1222 were seropositive at baseline. The CD4 TCRs associated with vaccination extended across spike and predominated at 160-218 and 743-854.

In germline, CDR1 is MNHEY, CDR2 SVGAGI. The CDR3 consists of 13 residues. Trimming removed 7 bases from V and 2 bases from J; junction bases left unmatched: 2. With regard to this clone: Its antigen is as yet unknown.

Profiled with immunoSEQ multiplex PCR; TCRdb holds only in-frame clones, not every one. The sample carries tens of thousands of clones, 65% to 90% recorded once. Source: peripheral blood, taken on day 0 of AZD1222 vaccination. V usage is TRBV6-5 and J usage is TRBJ2-7; 10 bases line up with TRBD2. The TCR originated in an adult in good health. The CDR3 here is CASNSGGAYEQYF. The CDR3 coding sequence is TGTGCCAGCAACAGCGGGGGGGCCTACGAGCAGTACTTC.